This T cell receptor beta chain was documented in a study of T cells in localized non-small cell lung cancer. Overall study findings and caveats: Clonality of T cells reached its maximum in uninvolved adjacent lung, surpassing tumor. Appearances in adjacent lung were noted for a median roughly 50 of the top 100 tumor clones.

The assay was immunoSEQ multiplex PCR, and TCRdb's table has in-frame clones only and misses some. The top ten clones hold 25% to 30% of a sample with about 21,000 clones, roughly 87% of them seen once. A remark on this clone: Its cognate antigen is unknown.

The input for sequencing was peripheral blood mononuclear cells, taken before any cancer treatment. The clonotype was recovered from a male donor at least 60 years old with stage II lung adenocarcinoma.

This CDR3 reads CATRASGSNEQFF. CDR3 DNA sequence: TGTGCCACAAGGGCTAGCGGGAGCAATGAGCAGTTCTTC. This chain uses TRBV19 with TRBJ2-1; TRBD2 aligns across 10 bases. CDR1 LNHDA and CDR2 SQIVND come from the germline V gene (reference sequence). There are 13 residues in the CDR3. The junction had 6 bases not matched to a gene; V was cut back by 10 bases and J by 6 bases.